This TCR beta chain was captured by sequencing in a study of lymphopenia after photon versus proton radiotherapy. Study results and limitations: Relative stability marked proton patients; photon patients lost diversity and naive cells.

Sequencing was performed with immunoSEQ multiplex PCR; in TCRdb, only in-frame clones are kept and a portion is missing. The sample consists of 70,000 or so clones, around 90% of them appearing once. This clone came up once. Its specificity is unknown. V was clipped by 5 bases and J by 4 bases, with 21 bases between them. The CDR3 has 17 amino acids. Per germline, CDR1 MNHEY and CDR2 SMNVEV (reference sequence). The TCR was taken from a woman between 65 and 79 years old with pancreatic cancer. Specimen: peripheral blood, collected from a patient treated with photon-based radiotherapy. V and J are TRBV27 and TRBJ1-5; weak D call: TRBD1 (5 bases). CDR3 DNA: TGTGCCAGCAGTCCATACGCCGGGGCCAAGCGAAATCAGCCCCAGCATTTT. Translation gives CASSPYAGAKRNQPQHF.